This TCR beta chain was identified during a study of molecular identifiers for immune sequencing clone quantification. On the study more broadly: Five aliquots were made in replicates from the RNA of about 19,000 or 110,000 naive CD8 cells, and four were sequenced.

Turning to this clonotype: The conserved phenylalanine or tryptophan is not found at the CDR3 terminus, so this likely reflects a read error.

The CD8+CD4-CCR7+CD45RA+ phenotype defined the sorted naive CD8 T cells. TCRdb ran MiXCR on the PCR reads and lists one entry per CDR3 protein. The sample shows nearly 55,000 distinct CDR3 sequences, roughly a third of them seen only once. Germline trimming cut 6 bases from V and 1 base from J; bases unmatched to any gene: 4. The CDR3 runs 15 residues. The chain uses TRBV12-3 or TRBV12-4 and TRBJ2-3; 10 nucleotides match TRBD1. The TCR sequence derives from a human donor in good health. Some libraries in this study had Jurkat cell RNA spiked in. Material for sequencing was naive CD8+ T cells from blood, with Jurkat cell RNA spiked in. Subset noted: FACS-sorted CD8+CD4-CCR7+CD45RA+ naive T cells. In DNA, the CDR3 is TGTGCCAGCAGCTCCGGGACAGGGGGCACAGATACGCAGTATCTT. It translates to CASSSGTGGTDTQYL.